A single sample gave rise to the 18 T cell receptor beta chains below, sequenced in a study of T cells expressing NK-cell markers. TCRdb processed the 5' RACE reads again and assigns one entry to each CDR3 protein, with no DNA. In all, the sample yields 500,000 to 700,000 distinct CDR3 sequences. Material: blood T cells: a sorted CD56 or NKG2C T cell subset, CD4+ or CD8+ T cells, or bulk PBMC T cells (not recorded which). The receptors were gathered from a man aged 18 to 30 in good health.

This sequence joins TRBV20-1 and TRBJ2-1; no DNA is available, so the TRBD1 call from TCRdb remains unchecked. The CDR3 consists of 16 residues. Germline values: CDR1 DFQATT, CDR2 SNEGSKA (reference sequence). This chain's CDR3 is CSADHGGARRYNEQFF.

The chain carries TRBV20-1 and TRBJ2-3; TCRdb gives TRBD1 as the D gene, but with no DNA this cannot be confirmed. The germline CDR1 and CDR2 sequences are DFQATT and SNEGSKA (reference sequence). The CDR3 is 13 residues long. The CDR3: CSVGRGAEDTQYF.

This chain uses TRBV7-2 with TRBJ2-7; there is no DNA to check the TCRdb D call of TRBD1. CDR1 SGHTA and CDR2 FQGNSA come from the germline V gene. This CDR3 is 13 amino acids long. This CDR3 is CASSPSGDREQYF.

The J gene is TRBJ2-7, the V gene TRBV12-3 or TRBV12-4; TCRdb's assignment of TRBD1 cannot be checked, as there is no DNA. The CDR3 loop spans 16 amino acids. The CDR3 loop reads CASSLGQGTHTYEQYF.

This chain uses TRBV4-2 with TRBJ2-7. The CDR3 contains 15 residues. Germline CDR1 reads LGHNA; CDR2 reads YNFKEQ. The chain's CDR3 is CASSHRTGNTYEQYF.

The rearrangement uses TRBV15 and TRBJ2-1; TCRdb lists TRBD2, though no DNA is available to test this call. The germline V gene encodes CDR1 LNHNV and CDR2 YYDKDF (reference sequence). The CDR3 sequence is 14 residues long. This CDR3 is CATSRAGGGYEQFF.

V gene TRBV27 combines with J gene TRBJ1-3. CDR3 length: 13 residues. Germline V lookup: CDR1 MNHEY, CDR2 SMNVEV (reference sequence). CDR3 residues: CASKGLSGNTIYF.

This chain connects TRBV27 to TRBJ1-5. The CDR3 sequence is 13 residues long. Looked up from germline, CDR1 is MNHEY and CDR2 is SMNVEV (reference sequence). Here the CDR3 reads CASSLWLSGTQHF.

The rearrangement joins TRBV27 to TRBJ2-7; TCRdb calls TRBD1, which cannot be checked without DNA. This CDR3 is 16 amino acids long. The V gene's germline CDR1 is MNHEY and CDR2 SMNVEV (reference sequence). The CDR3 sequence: CASSPTPGQGPYEQYF.

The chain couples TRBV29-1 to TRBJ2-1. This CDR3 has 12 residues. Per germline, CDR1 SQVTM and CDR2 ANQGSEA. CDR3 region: CSVDEGHNEQFF.

The CDR3 spells CASSRRDRGGGDTQYF. The chain recombines TRBV5-1 with TRBJ2-3; checking the TCRdb D call of TRBD1 is not possible without DNA. The CDR3 runs 16 residues. The germline V gene encodes CDR1 SGHRS and CDR2 YFSETQ.

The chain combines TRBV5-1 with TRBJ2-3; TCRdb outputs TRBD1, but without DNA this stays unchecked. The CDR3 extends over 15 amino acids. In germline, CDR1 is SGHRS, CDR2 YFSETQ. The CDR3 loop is CASSPGDRTSDTQYF.

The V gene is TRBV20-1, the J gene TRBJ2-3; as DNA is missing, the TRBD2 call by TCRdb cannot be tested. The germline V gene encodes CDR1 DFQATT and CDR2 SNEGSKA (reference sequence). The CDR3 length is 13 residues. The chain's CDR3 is CSEGGRYTDTQYF.

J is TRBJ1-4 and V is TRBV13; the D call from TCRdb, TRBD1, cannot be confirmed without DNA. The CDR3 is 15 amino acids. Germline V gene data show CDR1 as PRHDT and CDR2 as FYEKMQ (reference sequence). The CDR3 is CASSLLRGADEKLFF.

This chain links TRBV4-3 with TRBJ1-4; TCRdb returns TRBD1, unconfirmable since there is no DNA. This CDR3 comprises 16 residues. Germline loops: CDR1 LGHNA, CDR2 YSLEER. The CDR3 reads CASSQRPRQANEKLFF.

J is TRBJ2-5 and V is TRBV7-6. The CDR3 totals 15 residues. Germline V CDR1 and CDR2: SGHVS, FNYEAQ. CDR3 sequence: CASSLEAWYQETQYF.

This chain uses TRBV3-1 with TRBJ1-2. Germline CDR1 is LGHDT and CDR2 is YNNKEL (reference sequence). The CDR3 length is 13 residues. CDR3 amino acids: CASSELVDYGYTF.

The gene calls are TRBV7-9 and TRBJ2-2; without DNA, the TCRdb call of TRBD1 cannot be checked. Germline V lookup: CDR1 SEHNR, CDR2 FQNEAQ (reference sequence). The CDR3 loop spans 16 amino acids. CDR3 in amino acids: CASSPAGTGYTGELFF.